The 19 T cell receptor beta chains below all came from one sample that was sequenced in a study of blood T cell repertoires in COVID-19. The protocol was immunoSEQ multiplex PCR, while the TCRdb copy is restricted to in-frame clones and leaves out a portion. The table has tens of thousands of clones, approximately 89% seen once. Sequencing input: peripheral blood. The receptors here all came from a man in his 60s with acute or convalescent COVID-19.

V and J are TRBV21-1 and TRBJ1-5. TRBV21-1 counts as a pseudogene. The CDR3 is made up of 15 amino acids. The CDR3 loop reads CASSKTRGSSQPQHF. CDR3 nucleotides: TGTGCCAGCAGCAAAACCCGGGGGTCAAGTCAGCCCCAGCATTTT.

This rearrangement joins TRBV7-9 to TRBJ1-4; D unclear. Looked up from germline, CDR1 is SEHNR and CDR2 is FQNEAQ (reference sequence). V was clipped by 2 bases and J by 5 bases, with 6 bases between them. The length of the CDR3 is 13 residues. For the CDR3, the DNA is TGTGCCAGCAGCTTATCACTCAATGAAAAACTGTTTTTT. It is translated as CASSLSLNEKLFF.

V and J are TRBV6-5 and TRBJ1-5; the D gene is possibly TRBD1 (5 bases). Germline assignment: CDR1 MNHEY and CDR2 SVGAGI. CDR3 length: 15 amino acids. Trimming removed 1 base from V and 1 base from J, with 8 bases in between. The CDR3 coding sequence is TGTGCCAGCAGTTACTTTCCAGGGAGCAATCAGCCCCAGCATTTT. Translation gives CASSYFPGSNQPQHF.

The chain recombines TRBV27 with TRBJ2-3; TRBD1 is a possible D gene (5 bases). V was shortened by 3 bases and J by 2 bases, with 12 bases between the two germline ends. This CDR3 is built from 15 residues. In germline, CDR1 is MNHEY, CDR2 SMNVEV (reference sequence). CDR3 coding DNA: TGTGCCAGCAGTTTCCAGGGAAGGGCCACAGATACGCAGTATTTT. It specifies CASSFQGRATDTQYF.

This rearrangement joins TRBV10-3 to TRBJ2-2, with 8 bases fitting TRBD2. V dropped 5 bases and J dropped 8; count of bases not matched to a gene: 7. In germline, CDR1 is ENHRY, CDR2 SYGVKD. CDR3 length equals 14 residues. The DNA of the CDR3 is TGTGCCATCAGTCGCGGGGGGCCAGGAGGGGAGCTGTTTTTT. This encodes CAISRGGPGGELFF.

The chain couples TRBV5-5 to TRBJ2-7, with D unclear. This CDR3 is built from 11 residues. V was trimmed by 6 bases and J by 5 bases, leaving 9 bases between them. CDR1 SGHKS and CDR2 YYEKEE come from the germline V gene (reference sequence). Here the CDR3 DNA reads TGTGCCAGCAAACAGTTCCACGAGCAGTACTTC. This sequence encodes CASKQFHEQYF.

The chain recombines TRBV11-3 with TRBJ2-2; TRBD2 matches at 10 bases. CDR1 is SGHNT, CDR2 YENEEA, per germline. The ends lost 5 bases at V and 5 bases at J; junction bases unmatched: 5. The CDR3 loop spans 15 amino acids. In DNA, the CDR3 is TGTGCCAGCAGCCTAGCGGGGGACCTGACCGGGGAGCTGTTTTTT. Its protein is CASSLAGDLTGELFF.

The genes are TRBV11-2 and TRBJ2-1; TRBD1 is a possible D gene (6 bases). Trimming removed 1 base from V and 0 bases from J, with 10 bases in between. The CDR3 is 16 amino acids. Germline CDR1 reads SGHAT; CDR2 reads FQNNGV. CDR3 loop: CASSLVTGSSYNEQFF. The CDR3 region has the DNA TGTGCCAGCAGCTTAGTCACAGGGAGCTCCTACAATGAGCAGTTCTTC.

This clone appeared a single time. V is TRBV19 and J is TRBJ2-1; D is perhaps TRBD2 (6 bases). Trimming left V 1 base short and J 11 bases short, with 21 bases between. This CDR3 region has 16 residues. CDR1 LNHDA and CDR2 SQIVND come from the germline V gene (reference sequence). The CDR3, as DNA: TGTGCCAGTAGTATAGTAAGAGACCCAAGGGCGGGGAAGCAGTTCTTC. Residues: CASSIVRDPRAGKQFF.

CDR3 sequence (DNA): TGTGCCAGCAGCTTGCTGCGCTCCGATGCTTTCTTT. Translating gives CASSLLRSDAFF. The rearrangement links TRBV5-6 to TRBJ1-1; no firm D call. The V gene's germline CDR1 is SGHDT and CDR2 YYEEEE. This CDR3 is 12 amino acids long. V dropped 1 base and J dropped 11 bases, with 12 bases sitting between them.

This clone was detected only once. V and J are TRBV9 and TRBJ2-7; D may be TRBD1 (6 bases). Germline lookup yields CDR1 SGDLS and CDR2 YYNGEE. V shed 0 bases and J shed 2 bases, with 12 bases lying between them. The CDR3 sequence is 15 residues long. CDR3: CASSVASGTTYEQYF. CDR3 nucleotides: TGTGCCAGCAGCGTAGCTTCCGGGACAACCTACGAGCAGTACTTC.

CDR3 amino acids: CASSLIGAFEQFF. CDR3 coding DNA: TGTGCCAGCAGCTTAATTGGGGCATTTGAGCAGTTCTTC. V gene TRBV7-2 combines with J gene TRBJ2-1; weak D call: TRBD1 (5 bases). Trimming cost V 2 bases and J 9 bases, with 11 bases left between them. The V gene's germline CDR1 is SGHTA and CDR2 FQGNSA. The CDR3 runs to 13 residues.

The chain recombines TRBV24-1 with TRBJ2-3; weak D call: TRBD2 (6 bases). The CDR3 loop spans 14 amino acids. The germline V gene has CDR1 KGHDR and CDR2 SFDVKD. Trimming pared 0 bases from V and 6 bases from J, leaving 9 bases between. CDR3 protein: CATSDLHGTDTQYF. CDR3 DNA sequence: TGTGCCACCAGTGATTTGCACGGGACTGATACGCAGTATTTT.

Turning to this clone: Other nucleotide sequences from this sample produce the same CDR3. The rearrangement links TRBV11-2 to TRBJ2-1; D might be TRBD1 (5 bases). V gave up 2 bases and J gave up 8 bases, with 13 bases separating them. This CDR3 is built from 14 residues. Germline CDR1 and CDR2: SGHAT and FQNNGV. Here the CDR3 reads CASSLSSRQHEQFF. Here the CDR3 DNA reads TGTGCCAGCAGCTTATCTTCCAGACAGCATGAGCAGTTCTTC.

The chain is built from TRBV5-4 and TRBJ2-7; D not certain. The V end lost 4 bases, the J end lost 2 bases, and 7 bases lay between the germline ends. Germline-derived CDR1 and CDR2 are SGHNT and YYREEE (reference sequence). There are 12 residues in the CDR3. In DNA form, the CDR3 reads TGTGCCAGCAGCCAACTAACCTACGAGCAGTACTTC. This gives the protein CASSQLTYEQYF. The variable domain in full, with the rest retrieved from reference TRBV5-4 and TRBJ2-7, is ETGVTQSPTHLIKTRGQQVTLRCSSQSGHNTVSWYQQALGQGPQFIFQYYREEENGRGNFPPRFSGLQFPNYSSELNVNALELDDSALYLCASSQLTYEQYFGPGTRLTVT.

V and J are TRBV7-9 and TRBJ1-6, with D perhaps matching TRBD1 (5 bases). This CDR3 is 19 amino acids long. Germline-derived CDR1 and CDR2 are SEHNR and FQNEAQ (reference sequence). V gave up 1 base and J gave up 0 bases, with 16 bases separating them. CDR3 sequence: CASSLVQGSAPSYNSPLHF. CDR3 bases: TGTGCCAGCAGCTTAGTTCAGGGATCCGCACCCTCCTATAATTCACCCCTCCACTTT.

This rearrangement joins TRBV10-3 to TRBJ1-2, with a tentative D call TRBD1 (5 bases). Per germline, CDR1 ENHRY and CDR2 SYGVKD. This CDR3 comprises 15 residues. The germline V and J ends were trimmed by 3 bases and 9 bases, with 20 bases remaining between them. DNA for the CDR3: TGTGCCATCAGTGACTCGCGTGAGGGAGGGGCTCGCTACACCTTC. This translates into CAISDSREGGARYTF.

The chain has TRBV5-1 and TRBJ2-3; possibly TRBD2 for D (6 bases). Germline values: CDR1 SGHRS, CDR2 YFSETQ. Trimming removed 0 bases at V and 5 bases at J, with 16 bases between. The CDR3 has 16 amino acids. CDR3 region: CASSLGGGGARDTQYF. The CDR3 nucleotides are TGCGCCAGCAGCTTGGGAGGAGGAGGGGCCAGAGATACGCAGTATTTT.

CDR3 protein: CAWSVAETQYF. As DNA, the CDR3 is TGTGCCTGGAGTGTGGCAGAGACCCAGTACTTC. The chain couples TRBV30 to TRBJ2-5, with D uncertain. CDR3 size: 11 residues. Germline CDR1 and CDR2: GTSNPN and SVGIG (reference sequence). V gave up 0 bases and J gave up 4 bases, with 3 bases separating them.